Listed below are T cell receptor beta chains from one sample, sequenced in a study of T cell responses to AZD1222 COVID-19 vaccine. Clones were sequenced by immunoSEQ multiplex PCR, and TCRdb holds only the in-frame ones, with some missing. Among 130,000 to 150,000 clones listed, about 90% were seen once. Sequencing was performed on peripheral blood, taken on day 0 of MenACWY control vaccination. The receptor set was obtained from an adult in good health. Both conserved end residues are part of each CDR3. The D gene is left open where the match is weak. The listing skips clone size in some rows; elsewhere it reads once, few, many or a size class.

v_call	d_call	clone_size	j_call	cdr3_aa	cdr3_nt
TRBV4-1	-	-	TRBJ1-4	CASSFGQTNEKLFF	TGCGCCAGCAGCTTCGGACAGACTAATGAAAAACTGTTTTTT
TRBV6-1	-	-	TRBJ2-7	CASSEARPEQYF	TGTGCCAGCAGTGAAGCCAGGCCCGAGCAGTACTTC
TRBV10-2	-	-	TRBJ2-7	CASSTGFYEQYF	TGCGCCAGCAGCACAGGTTTCTACGAGCAGTACTTC
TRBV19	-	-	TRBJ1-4	CASSIGPTNEKLFF	TGTGCCAGTAGTATAGGGCCAACTAATGAAAAACTGTTTTTT
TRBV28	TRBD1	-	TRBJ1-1	CASSYDRVTEAFF	TGTGCCAGCAGCTACGACAGGGTCACTGAAGCTTTCTTT
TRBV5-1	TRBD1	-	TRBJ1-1	CASYRGQGAGNTEAFF	TGCGCCAGCTATCGGGGACAGGGGGCCGGGAACACTGAAGCTTTCTTT
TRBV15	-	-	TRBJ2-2	CATSRRSSRDKAGELFF	TGTGCCACCAGCAGACGCAGTAGCCGGGACAAAGCCGGGGAGCTGTTTTTT
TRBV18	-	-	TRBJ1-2	CASSPQGGGLYGYTF	TGTGCCAGCTCACCACAGGGTGGCGGACTCTATGGCTACACCTTC
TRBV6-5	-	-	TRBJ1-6	CASSYAGYNSPLHF	TGTGCCAGCAGTTACGCAGGCTATAATTCACCCCTCCACTTT
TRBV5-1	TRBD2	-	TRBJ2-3	CASSLAGDRTDTQYF	TGCGCCAGCAGTTTAGCGGGGGACCGCACAGATACGCAGTATTTT
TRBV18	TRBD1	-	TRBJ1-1	CASSSGQGFVGTEAFF	TGTGCCAGCTCATCGGGACAGGGGTTTGTGGGCACTGAAGCTTTCTTT
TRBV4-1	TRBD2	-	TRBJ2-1	CASSKGPSGGDNEQFF	TGCGCCAGCAGCAAGGGACCCAGCGGGGGTGACAATGAGCAGTTCTTC
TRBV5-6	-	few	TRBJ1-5	CASSLRGGNQPQHF	TGTGCCAGCAGCTTGAGGGGAGGCAATCAGCCCCAGCATTTT
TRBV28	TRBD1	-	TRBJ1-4	CASSRTGASGEKLFF	TGTGCCAGCAGTAGAACAGGGGCTTCTGGGGAAAAACTGTTTTTT
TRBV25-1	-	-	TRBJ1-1	CASKPVLNTEAFF	TGTGCCAGCAAACCTGTTTTGAACACTGAAGCTTTCTTT
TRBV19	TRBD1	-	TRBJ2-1	CASIPGQGAYRLQFF	TGTGCCAGTATTCCTGGCCAGGGGGCGTATCGACTCCAGTTCTTC
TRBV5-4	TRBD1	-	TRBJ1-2	CASRTGGAGGYTF	TGTGCCAGCAGGACAGGGGGCGCAGGTGGCTACACCTTC
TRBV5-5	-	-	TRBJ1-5	CASSLSGSYSNQPQHF	TGTGCCAGCAGCTTGTCAGGGAGTTATAGCAATCAGCCCCAGCATTTT
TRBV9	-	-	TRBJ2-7	CASSVVDGDEQYF	TGTGCCAGCAGCGTAGTGGATGGCGACGAGCAGTACTTC
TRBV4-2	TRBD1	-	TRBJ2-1	CASSQVGGTGNEQFF	TGTGCCAGCAGCCAAGTCGGAGGGACAGGGAATGAGCAGTTCTTC
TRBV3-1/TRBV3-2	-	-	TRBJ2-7	CASSQAGVNEQYF	TGTGCCAGCAGCCAAGCAGGGGTCAACGAGCAGTACTTC
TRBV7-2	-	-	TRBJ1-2	CASSLGGWYSSLDGYTF	TGTGCCAGCAGCTTAGGAGGATGGTACAGTTCTTTAGACGGCTACACCTTC
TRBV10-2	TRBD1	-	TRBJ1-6	CASTGQGVNSPLHF	TGCGCCAGCACTGGACAGGGAGTGAATTCACCCCTCCACTTT
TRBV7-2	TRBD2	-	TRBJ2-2	CASSFGLAGGGELFF	TGTGCCAGCAGCTTCGGCCTAGCGGGAGGCGGGGAGCTGTTTTTT
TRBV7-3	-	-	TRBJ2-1	CASRQQPGTPLNEQFF	TGTGCCAGCAGACAGCAACCCGGGACTCCTCTCAATGAGCAGTTCTTC
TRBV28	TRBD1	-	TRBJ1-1	CASSISTGGRTEAFF	TGTGCCAGCAGTATCTCGACAGGGGGCCGGACTGAAGCTTTCTTT
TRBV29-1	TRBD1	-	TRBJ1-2	CSAQKQGFGYTF	TGCAGCGCCCAAAAACAGGGGTTTGGCTACACCTTC
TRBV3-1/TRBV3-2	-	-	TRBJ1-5	CASSPRGYSNQPQHF	TGTGCCAGCAGCCCCCGGGGCTATAGCAATCAGCCCCAGCATTTT
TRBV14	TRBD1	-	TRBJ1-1	CASSPYRGIGSTEAFF	TGTGCCAGCAGCCCTTACAGGGGGATTGGTTCCACTGAAGCTTTCTTT
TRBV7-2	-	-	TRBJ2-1	CASSYQRDEQFF	TGTGCCAGCAGCTACCAGCGGGATGAGCAGTTCTTC
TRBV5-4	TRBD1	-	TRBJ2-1	CASSLDRGRGNEQFF	TGTGCCAGCAGCTTAGACAGGGGCCGGGGAAATGAGCAGTTCTTC
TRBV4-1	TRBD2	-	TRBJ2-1	CASSLTSEGYNEQFF	TGCGCCAGCAGCCTGACTAGCGAGGGGTACAATGAGCAGTTCTTC
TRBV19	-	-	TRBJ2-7	CASSDSLGHSYEQYF	TGTGCCAGTAGTGACAGTCTCGGGCACTCCTACGAGCAGTACTTC
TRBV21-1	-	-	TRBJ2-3	CASRLAGGIDTQYF	TGTGCCAGCCGTCTAGCGGGGGGGATAGATACGCAGTATTTT
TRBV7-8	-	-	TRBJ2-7	CASSLTPAAYEQYF	TGTGCCAGCAGCTTAACCCCAGCTGCCTACGAGCAGTACTTC
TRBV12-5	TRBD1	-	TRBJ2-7	CASGSKDRADEQYF	TGTGCTAGTGGTTCCAAAGACAGGGCGGACGAGCAGTACTTC
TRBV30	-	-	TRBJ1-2	CAWSVYLGRARGYTF	TGTGCCTGGAGTGTATATTTAGGGAGGGCTCGTGGCTACACCTTC
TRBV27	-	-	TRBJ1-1	CASRVQGNTEAFF	TGTGCCAGCAGGGTCCAGGGAAACACTGAAGCTTTCTTT
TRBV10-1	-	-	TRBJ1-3	CASSESLLSAIYF	TGCGCCAGCAGTGAATCCCTCCTTTCGGCCATATATTTT